These T cell receptor beta chains were read from a single sample in a study of early T cells in non-severe SARS-CoV-2 infection. TCRdb reanalysed the 5' RACE reads using MiXCR and keeps one entry per CDR3 protein. The sample includes about 130,000 distinct CDR3 sequences, 15% of them seen just once. The sequencing sample was made of whole blood. These receptor sequences come from an adult who was a healthcare worker with PCR-confirmed SARS-CoV-2 infection or an uninfected control (not recorded which). Both conserved end residues are part of each CDR3. Each record gives: CDR3 length, clone size, D gene, J gene, V gene, CDR3 DNA, CDR3 protein. The D gene is left open where the match is weak. Some rows have no size entry. The others give once, few or many, or a class for an expanded clone.

16	-	-	TRBJ2-1	TRBV5-4	TGTGCCAGCAGTCGGGGGACCGAGAGCTCCTACAATGAGCAGTTCTTC	CASSRGTESSYNEQFF
14	-	-	TRBJ2-1	TRBV2	TGTGCCAGCAGGGCCCGACAGGTGGAGTATGAGCAGTTCTTC	CASRARQVEYEQFF
14	many	-	TRBJ1-1	TRBV7-2	TGTGCCAGCAGCTTCGGGGGGCTGGTCACTGAAGCTTTCTTT	CASSFGGLVTEAFF
12	-	-	TRBJ2-3	TRBV10-3	TGTGCCATCAGTGACACCGGAGATACGCAGTATTTT	CAISDTGDTQYF
13	few	-	TRBJ2-5	TRBV20-1	TGCAGTGCTTCACCTACCGACCAAGAGACCCAGTACTTC	CSASPTDQETQYF
13	few	TRBD1	TRBJ1-2	TRBV20-1	TGCAGTGCTCCGGGACAGGGTGACTATGGCTACACCTTC	CSAPGQGDYGYTF
14	-	-	TRBJ2-1	TRBV9	TGTGCCAGCAGCGTGGGGGGACCCCCCGGCGAGCAGTTCTTC	CASSVGGPPGEQFF
15	few	-	TRBJ1-5	TRBV5-5	TGTGCCAGCAGCTTGTTTGGGGAGATGGATCAGCCCCAGCATTTT	CASSLFGEMDQPQHF
13	few	-	TRBJ1-1	TRBV7-9	TGTGCCAGCAGCTTGATGGGAGTTGACGAAGCTTTCTTT	CASSLMGVDEAFF
14	few	TRBD2	TRBJ2-2	TRBV19	TGTGCCACCACAGCGGGGGGGAACACCGGGGAGCTGTTTTTT	CATTAGGNTGELFF
13	few	-	TRBJ2-7	TRBV5-6	TGTGCCAGCAGCCGCTGGCAGTCCTACGAGCAGTACTTC	CASSRWQSYEQYF
17	many	TRBD1	TRBJ1-6	TRBV9	TGTGCCAGCAGCGCTAACGCTGGGGGACAGGGTTATTCACCCCTCCACTTT	CASSANAGGQGYSPLHF
17	-	TRBD1	TRBJ2-6	TRBV29-1	TGCAGCGTTAGGGACAGGGGAGTTTCCTCTGGGGCCAACGTCCTGATTTTC	CSVRDRGVSSGANVLIF
13	-	-	TRBJ2-3	TRBV6-5	TGTGCCAGCAGTTACGGAGGGGGGGCTACGCAGTATTTT	CASSYGGGATQYF
14	many	-	TRBJ2-7	TRBV6-5	TGTGCCAGCAGTTACTCAACCCGAGGCTACGAGCAGTACTTC	CASSYSTRGYEQYF
13	-	-	TRBJ1-4	TRBV11-2	TGTGCCAGCAGCTTAAGGAGGGGTGAAAAACTGTTTTTT	CASSLRRGEKLFF
15	-	-	TRBJ1-1	TRBV14	TGTGCCAGCAGCCCATTGGGGGGGACGGACACTGAAGCTTTCTTT	CASSPLGGTDTEAFF
15	few	-	TRBJ1-2	TRBV4-2	TGTGCCAGCAGCCAAGATAGGGGCGGTAACTATGGCTACACCTTC	CASSQDRGGNYGYTF
16	-	-	TRBJ1-4	TRBV12-3/TRBV12-4	TGTGCCAGCAGTGGGTCGGAGGGAGGGCGTGATGGAAAACTGTTTTTT	CASSGSEGGRDGKLFF
12	-	TRBD1	TRBJ1-2	TRBV20-1	TGCAGTGCTACTCCGACAGGGAATGGCTACACCTTC	CSATPTGNGYTF
13	-	-	TRBJ1-4	TRBV18	TGTGCCAGCTCACCAATGCAAAATGAAAAACTGTTTTTT	CASSPMQNEKLFF
14	-	-	TRBJ1-1	TRBV7-9	TGTGCCAGCAGCTTCTGGAGGGTGAACACTGAAGCTTTCTTT	CASSFWRVNTEAFF